A selection of T cell receptor beta chains follows, all from one sample in a study of HIV-infected patients and healthy controls. From the 5' RACE reads, TCRdb called clonotypes with MiXCR, one entry per CDR3 protein. The sample carries about 64,000 distinct CDR3 sequences, roughly 21% recorded once. Sequenced input: CD4+ T cells from blood. These receptors all stem from a human donor in good health. CDR3s include the opening cysteine and the closing phenylalanine or tryptophan. The order of the fields is J gene, clone size, CDR3 length, D gene, V gene, CDR3 DNA, CDR3 protein. A D gene is named only where the DNA matches it firmly. Size is omitted from some rows. Given values are once, few, many or a class for expanded clones.

>TRBJ2-7|.|14|.|TRBV6-2/TRBV6-3
TGTGCCAGCAGTCCCAGGGGCGGCTCCTACGAGCAGTACTTC
CASSPRGGSYEQYF
>TRBJ1-2|.|12|.|TRBV5-1
TGCGCCAGCAGCTTAGACAGCGATGGCTACACCTTC
CASSLDSDGYTF
>TRBJ1-4|.|15|.|TRBV9
TGTGCCAGCAGCGGGGGACCTTCAACTAATGAAAAACTGTTTTTT
CASSGGPSTNEKLFF
>TRBJ2-1|few|18|TRBD2|TRBV20-1
TGCAGTGCTAGGGAAACTAGCGGGATACCGGGCCACTACAATGAGCAGTTCTTC
CSARETSGIPGHYNEQFF
>TRBJ1-3|few|13|.|TRBV29-1
TGCAGCGCTACACAGGAAACGGGAAACACCATATATTTT
CSATQETGNTIYF
>TRBJ2-7|few|12|.|TRBV11-2
TGTGCCAGCAGTACAGAACGCTACGAGCAGTACTTC
CASSTERYEQYF
>TRBJ1-5|few|16|.|TRBV6-6
TGTGCCAGCAGTCGACAGGCACAGCTAAGCAATCAGCCCCAGCATTTT
CASSRQAQLSNQPQHF
>TRBJ1-1|.|15|.|TRBV5-1
TGCGCCAGCAGCTTGGAAGGTACTCAGAACACTGAAGCTTTCTTT
CASSLEGTQNTEAFF
>TRBJ2-6|.|12|.|TRBV29-1
TGCAGCGTGGGATCTGGGGCCAACGTCCTGACTTTC
CSVGSGANVLTF
>TRBJ1-1|.|15|.|TRBV20-1
TGCAGTGCTAGAGTTTCCGGGACGACGAACACTGAAGCTTTCTTT
CSARVSGTTNTEAFF
>TRBJ2-1|many|13|.|TRBV11-2
TGTGCCAGCAGCTTAGATGGACGGGGTGAGCAGTTCTTC
CASSLDGRGEQFF
>TRBJ2-3|many|15|.|TRBV12-3/TRBV12-4
TGTGCCAGCAGTTTAGGCGACAGAAGCACAGATACGCAGTATTTT
CASSLGDRSTDTQYF
>TRBJ2-7|.|15|TRBD2|TRBV6-2/TRBV6-3
TGTGCCAGCAGTTACTCCGCTAGCGGGGGCCCCTCGCCGTACTTC
CASSYSASGGPSPYF
>TRBJ1-1|.|16|.|TRBV6-5
TGTGCCAGCAGTAATGGACAGCAAATGATGAACACTGAAGCTTTCTTT
CASSNGQQMMNTEAFF
>TRBJ1-5|many|14|TRBD1|TRBV12-3/TRBV12-4
TGTGCCAGCAGCGGCGACAGGGCAAGTCAGCCCCAGCATTTT
CASSGDRASQPQHF
>TRBJ2-3|few|14|.|TRBV5-5
TGTGCCAGCAGCTTGAACACAGCGGTGGATACGCAGTATTTT
CASSLNTAVDTQYF
>TRBJ2-2|few|14|.|TRBV5-4
TGTGCCAGCAGCTTGGGGAAAGGCACCGGGGAGCTGTTTTTT
CASSLGKGTGELFF
>TRBJ2-3|many|13|.|TRBV6-6
TGTGCCAGCAGTTATTTTAGCACAGATACGCAGTATTTT
CASSYFSTDTQYF
>TRBJ2-3|.|15|.|TRBV11-2
TGTGCCAGCAGCTTATCTGGGGGGTCACGGGATACGCAGTATTTT
CASSLSGGSRDTQYF
>TRBJ1-5|.|15|.|TRBV18
TGTGCCAGCTCACCCCCAGGGGATCGCAATCAGCCCCAGCATTTT
CASSPPGDRNQPQHF
>TRBJ2-3|many|20|TRBD2|TRBV7-2
TGTGCCAGCAGCACGCACCGGGGGACTAGCGGGAGGGCTTCCACAGATACGCAGTATTTT
CASSTHRGTSGRASTDTQYF
>TRBJ2-7|.|13|TRBD1|TRBV12-3/TRBV12-4
TGTGCCAGCAGATGGGGACAGGGCGGGGAGCAGTACTTC
CASRWGQGGEQYF
>TRBJ2-5|once|13|.|TRBV19
TGTGCCAGTAGTATAAACAGGCAAGAGACCCAGTACTTC
CASSINRQETQYF
>TRBJ1-2|.|13|.|TRBV2
TGTGCCAGCAGTGAAGCGGCAGGGAATGGCTACACCTTC
CASSEAAGNGYTF
>TRBJ2-7|few|19|.|TRBV4-1
TGCGCCAGCAGCCAAGATATGGGAGCCAGGGGAATATACGGGCGCGAGCAGTACTTC
CASSQDMGARGIYGREQYF
>TRBJ1-5|.|14|.|TRBV19
TGTGCCAGTAGCACAAGTCATAGCAATCAGCCCCAGCATTTT
CASSTSHSNQPQHF
>TRBJ2-7|many|13|.|TRBV6-5
TGTGCCAGCAGTTACTCCGGACAGTTCGAGCAGTACTTC
CASSYSGQFEQYF
>TRBJ1-5|.|13|.|TRBV19
TGTGCCAGTAGTTGGGAGGAGAATCAGCCCCAGCATTTT
CASSWEENQPQHF
>TRBJ1-1|many|12|.|TRBV11-3
TGTGCCAGCAGCAGGGGACCCACTGAAGCTTTCTTT
CASSRGPTEAFF
>TRBJ2-3|.|14|.|TRBV10-2
TGCGCCACCCGTGACCGGACTAGCACAGATACGCAGTATTTT
CATRDRTSTDTQYF
>TRBJ1-5|.|13|TRBD1|TRBV20-1
TGCAGTGCTCTGGACAGGAGCAATCAGCCCCAGCATTTT
CSALDRSNQPQHF
>TRBJ1-2|few|12|.|TRBV30
TGTGCTCGGTCCCTGGGTTTCTATGGCTACACCTTC
CARSLGFYGYTF
>TRBJ1-2|many|13|TRBD1|TRBV29-1
TGCAGCGTGGGGGACAGGGGGAACTATGGCTACACCTTC
CSVGDRGNYGYTF
>TRBJ2-1|.|15|.|TRBV7-3
TGTGCCAGCAGCTTAGATGCGGGAATGAGCTATGAGCAGTTCTTC
CASSLDAGMSYEQFF
>TRBJ2-3|many|16|TRBD2|TRBV9
TGTGCCAGCAGCGCTACACTAGCGGGGGCCACAGATACGCAGTATTTT
CASSATLAGATDTQYF
>TRBJ1-5|few|15|.|TRBV5-5
TGTGCCAGCAGCCGCGATCCGGCAGGGAGACAGCCCCAGCATTTT
CASSRDPAGRQPQHF
>TRBJ1-1|.|14|.|TRBV10-3
TGTGCCATCAGTGACCCTACAGAGAACACTGAAGCTTTCTTT
CAISDPTENTEAFF
>TRBJ2-5|.|14|TRBD2|TRBV5-1
TGCGCCAGCAGCTCATCGGGGGGGCCGAAGACCCAGTACTTC
CASSSSGGPKTQYF
>TRBJ1-4|.|16|.|TRBV20-1
TGCAGTGCTAGGCCTGTTTGCAGGTCAACTAATGAAAAACTGTTTTTT
CSARPVCRSTNEKLFF
>TRBJ2-3|few|11|.|TRBV20-1
TGCAGTGCTAGACAGGGAGATACGCAGTATTTT
CSARQGDTQYF
>TRBJ2-3|many|13|TRBD2|TRBV29-1
TGCAGCGTTCCCGCGGGAGCCCCCGATACGCAGTATTTT
CSVPAGAPDTQYF
>TRBJ2-3|.|16|TRBD2|TRBV7-9
TGTGCCAGCAGCCCCCGCGGGGGGGGGGGCACAGATACGCAGTATTTT
CASSPRGGGGTDTQYF
>TRBJ1-5|many|15|.|TRBV20-1
TGCAGTGCTAGAGTTCTACAGGGCTCCAATCAGCCCCAGCATTTT
CSARVLQGSNQPQHF
>TRBJ1-2|few|13|.|TRBV6-5
TGTGCCAGCAGAACGGACAGTGATTATGGCTACACCTTC
CASRTDSDYGYTF